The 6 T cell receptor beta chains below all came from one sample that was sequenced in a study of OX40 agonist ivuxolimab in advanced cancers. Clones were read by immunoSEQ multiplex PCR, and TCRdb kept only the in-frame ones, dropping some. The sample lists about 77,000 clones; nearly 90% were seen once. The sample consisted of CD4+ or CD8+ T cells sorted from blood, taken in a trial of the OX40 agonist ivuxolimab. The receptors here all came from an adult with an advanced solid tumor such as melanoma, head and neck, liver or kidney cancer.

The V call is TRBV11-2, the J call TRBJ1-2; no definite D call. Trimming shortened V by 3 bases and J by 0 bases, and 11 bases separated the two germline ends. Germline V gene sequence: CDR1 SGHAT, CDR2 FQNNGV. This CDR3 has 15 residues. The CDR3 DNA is TGTGCCAGCAGCTTCACAAGTGGAGCTAACTATGGCTACACCTTC. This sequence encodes CASSFTSGANYGYTF.

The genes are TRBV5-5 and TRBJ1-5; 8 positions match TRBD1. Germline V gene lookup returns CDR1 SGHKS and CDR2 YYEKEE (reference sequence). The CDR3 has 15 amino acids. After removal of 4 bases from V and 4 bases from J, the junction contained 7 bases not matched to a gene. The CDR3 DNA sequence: TGTGCCAGCAGCCGGACAGGGCTATCGAATCAGCCCCAGCATTTT. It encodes CASSRTGLSNQPQHF.

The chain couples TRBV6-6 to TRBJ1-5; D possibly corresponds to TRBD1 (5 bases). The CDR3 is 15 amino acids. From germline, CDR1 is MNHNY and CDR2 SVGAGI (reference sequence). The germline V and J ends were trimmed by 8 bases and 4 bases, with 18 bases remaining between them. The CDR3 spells CASWAPGEGNQPQHF. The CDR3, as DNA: TGTGCCAGCTGGGCTCCGGGGGAGGGTAATCAGCCCCAGCATTTT.

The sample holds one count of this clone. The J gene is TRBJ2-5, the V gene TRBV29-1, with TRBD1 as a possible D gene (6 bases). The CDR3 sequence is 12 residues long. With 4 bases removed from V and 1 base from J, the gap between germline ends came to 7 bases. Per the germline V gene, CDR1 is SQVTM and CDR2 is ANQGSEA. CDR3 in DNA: TGCAGCGTTGGGGGGCTCCAAGAGACCCAGTACTTC. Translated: CSVGGLQETQYF.

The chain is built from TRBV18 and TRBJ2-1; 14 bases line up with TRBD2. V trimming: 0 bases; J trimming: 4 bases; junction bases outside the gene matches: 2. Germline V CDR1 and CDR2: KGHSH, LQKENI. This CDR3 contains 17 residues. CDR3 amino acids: CASSPPGLAGAYNEQFF. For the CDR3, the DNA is TGTGCCAGCTCACCACCGGGACTAGCGGGGGCGTACAATGAGCAGTTCTTC.

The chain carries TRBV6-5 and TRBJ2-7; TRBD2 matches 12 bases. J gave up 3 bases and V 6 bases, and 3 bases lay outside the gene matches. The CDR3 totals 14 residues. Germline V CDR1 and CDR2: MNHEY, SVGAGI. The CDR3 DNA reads TGTGCCAGCAGCCGGACTAGCGGGGACTACGAGCAGTACTTC. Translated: CASSRTSGDYEQYF.